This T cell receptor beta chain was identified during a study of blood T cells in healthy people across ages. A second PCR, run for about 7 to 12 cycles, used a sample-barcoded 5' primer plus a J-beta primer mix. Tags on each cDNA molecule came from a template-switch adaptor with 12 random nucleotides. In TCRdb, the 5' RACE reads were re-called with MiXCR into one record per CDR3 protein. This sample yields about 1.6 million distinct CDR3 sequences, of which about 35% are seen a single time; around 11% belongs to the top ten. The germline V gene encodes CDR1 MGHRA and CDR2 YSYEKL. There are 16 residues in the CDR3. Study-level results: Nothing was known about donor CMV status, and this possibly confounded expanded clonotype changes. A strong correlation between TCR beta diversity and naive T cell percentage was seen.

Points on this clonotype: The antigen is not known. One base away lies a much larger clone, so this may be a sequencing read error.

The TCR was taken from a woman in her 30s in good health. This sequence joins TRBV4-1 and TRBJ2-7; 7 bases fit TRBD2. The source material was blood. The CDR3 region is CVSSQVGLSSSYEQYF. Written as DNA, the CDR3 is TGCGTCAGCAGCCAAGTGGGACTATCGAGCTCCTACGAGCAGTACTTC.